This T cell receptor beta chain was captured in a study of blood T cell repertoires in COVID-19. Whole-study context: Whether acute or convalescent, the COVID-19 samples came from the United States, Italy and Spain.

Germline V gives CDR1 SGHTS, CDR2 YDEGEE. This CDR3 comprises 13 residues. The V gene lost 4 bases and the J gene lost 1 base, with 8 bases spanning the gap. Repertoires were generated with immunoSEQ multiplex PCR, while TCRdb's copy carries only in-frame clones and drops some. The repertoire includes roughly 220,000 clones, 65% to 85% of them detected once, and roughly 2.3% sits in the top ten. The sequence was obtained from a woman aged 55-69 years with acute or convalescent COVID-19. The gene calls are TRBV5-8 and TRBJ1-2; TRBD1 is a possible D gene (5 bases). Sequencing was performed on peripheral blood. CDR3 residues: CASSLRVNYGYTF. CDR3 bases: TGTGCCAGCAGCCTCAGGGTTAACTATGGCTACACCTTC.